This T cell receptor beta chain was profiled in a study of shared clonotypes between healthy human individuals. Study-level points and caveats: An effect of sequencing depth on clonotype sharing among donors was expected. Generation probabilities were higher for clonotypes shared across all four sorted-subset donors than for unshared ones.

Assay used: immunoSEQ multiplex PCR; TCRdb lists only in-frame clones, some missing. Among about 1.5 million clones, around 98% were seen once, and the ten largest hold about 0.42%. Worth noting for this clone: What it binds is not known.

CDR1 and CDR2 from the germline V gene are SGHAT and FQNNGV. This CDR3 spans 11 amino acids. Trimming left V 3 bases short and J 5 bases short, with 2 bases between. This TCR was sampled from a man aged 25 to 40 in good health. The V call is TRBV11-2, the J call TRBJ2-1; D is undetermined. The sequencing input was naive CD4+ T cells sorted from blood. As to subset: CD45RA+ positively selected. CDR3: CASSFNNEQFF. The CDR3 DNA follows: TGTGCCAGCAGCTTTAACAATGAGCAGTTCTTC.